This record looks at one TCR beta chain sequence and its context. CDR3 length equals 18 residues. The germline V gene encodes CDR1 SGHTA and CDR2 FQGNSA. With V trimmed by 6 bases and J by 3 bases, 13 bases remained unmatched. The sample belongs to a study of T cell responses to AZD1222 COVID-19 vaccine. Some clones are missing from TCRdb's copy, which holds only in-frame ones; the method was immunoSEQ multiplex PCR. The sample includes some 55,000 clones, 87% seen only once; the top ten take 3.9%. The chain links TRBV7-2 to TRBJ1-6, with 8 bases lining up with TRBD1. The sequenced sample was peripheral blood, obtained on day 0 of AZD1222 vaccination. The receptor was derived from an adult in good health. The DNA of the CDR3 is TGTGCCAGCAGTACTGAGGACAGGGCATTCGGCTATAATTCACCCCTCCACTTT. Translating gives CASSTEDRAFGYNSPLHF.